A single sample is the source of the 20 T cell receptor beta chains below, sequenced in a study of beta chain features in type 1 diabetes. Since all of the isolated RNA was reverse transcribed, expressed TCRB transcripts were what got sequenced. Here immunoSEQ multiplex PCR was the method, and the copy in TCRdb shows in-frame clones only, minus some. This sample has more than 150,000 clones, with 7.5% to 10% found just once. Sequencing was done on a sample of central memory CD4+ T cells from blood. These TCRs come from a woman in her late teens or twenties in good health.

This clone has only a few counts. J is TRBJ2-1 and V is TRBV7-9, with no clear D. The germline CDR1 and CDR2 sequences are SEHNR and FQNEAQ (reference sequence). This CDR3 has 12 residues. Deletions cut 5 bases from V and 9 bases from J, with 11 bases between. The CDR3 spells CASSRVPGEQFF. In DNA form, the CDR3 reads TGTGCCAGCAGCCGGGTACCGGGTGAGCAGTTCTTC.

This clone was counted a few times. This sequence joins TRBV5-6 and TRBJ2-5; 11 nucleotides line up with TRBD2. The CDR3 runs to 15 residues. Germline V gives CDR1 SGHDT, CDR2 YYEEEE. V was clipped by 1 base and J by 4 bases; unmatched bases: 3. This CDR3 is CASSLQLAGVETQYF. The CDR3 nucleotides are TGTGCCAGCAGCTTGCAACTAGCGGGGGTAGAGACCCAGTACTTC.

The chain employs TRBV9 and TRBJ2-6; a possible D gene is TRBD2 (5 bases). Trimming took off 0 bases at V and 0 bases at J, with 7 bases between the two ends. The CDR3 covers 16 residues. Germline values: CDR1 SGDLS, CDR2 YYNGEE. In DNA form, the CDR3 reads TGTGCCAGCAGCGTAGACGAGGGCTCTGGGGCCAACGTCCTGACTTTC. It specifies CASSVDEGSGANVLTF.

V and J are TRBV7-3 and TRBJ2-3, with D perhaps matching TRBD2 (6 bases). V lost 2 bases and J lost 9, with 12 bases in between. Germline CDR1 and CDR2: SGHTA and FQGTGA. This CDR3 region has 13 residues. CDR3 bases: TGTGCCAGCAGCTTAGACCTGGAGGGCACGCAGTATTTT. It codes for CASSLDLEGTQYF.

As to this clone: A read error may account for a junction end that differs from germline. The genes are TRBV30 and TRBJ2-7; 8 bases align to TRBD2. Germline-derived CDR1 and CDR2 are GTSNPN and SVGIG (reference sequence). The CDR3 consists of 13 residues. CDR3 bases: TGTGCCTCCTCAGTGGTAGCGGGGCACGAACAGTACTTC. Amino acid sequence: CASSVVAGHEQYF. Filled out from reference TRBV30 and TRBJ2-7, the complete variable domain reads SQTIHQWPATLVQPVGSPLSLECTVEGTSNPNLYWYRQAAGRGLQLLFYSVGIGQISSEVPQNLSASRPQDRQFILSSKKLLLSDSGFYLCASSVVAGHEQYFGPGTRLTVT.

The sample holds a few counts of this clone. The chain combines TRBV2 with TRBJ2-1; 7 bases agree with TRBD1. The J segment lost 16 bases and the V segment lost 5 bases, leaving 5 bases of the junction unmatched. The CDR3 consists of 10 residues. Germline loops: CDR1 SNHLY, CDR2 FYNNEI. CDR3 in DNA: TGTGCCAGCAGTCAAGACAGGGACTTCTTC. It is translated as CASSQDRDFF.

This clone was counted only a few times. The rearrangement joins TRBV30 to TRBJ1-6; D may be TRBD1 (6 bases). The CDR3 length is 17 residues. Germline V gene lookup returns CDR1 GTSNPN and CDR2 SVGIG (reference sequence). Trimming removed 3 bases from V and 7 bases from J, with 22 bases in between. The CDR3 DNA reads as TGTGCCTGGAGGAGGGATCTACGCTGGACAGAGAATTCACCCCTCCACTTT. It encodes CAWRRDLRWTENSPLHF.

V is TRBV7-9 and J is TRBJ2-7; tentative D call: TRBD1 (6 bases). V lost 3 bases and J 2 bases, leaving 11 bases between the germline ends. Germline loops: CDR1 SEHNR, CDR2 FQNEAQ (reference sequence). The CDR3 runs to 14 residues. CDR3 nucleotides: TGTGCCAGCAGCTTTCAGCAGGGGACCTACGAGCAGTACTTC. Protein: CASSFQQGTYEQYF.

The chain carries TRBV7-2 and TRBJ2-2, with 7 bases aligning to TRBD1. Germline CDR1 reads SGHTA; CDR2 reads FQGNSA. CDR3 size: 19 residues. V shed 3 bases, J shed 6 bases, and the junction held 19 bases outside the gene matches. CDR3 nucleotides: TGTGCCAGCAGCTTTAGGGGGCTGTACAGTGCCTCCAACGCCGGGGAGCTGTTTTTT. As protein: CASSFRGLYSASNAGELFF.

Note on this clone: A much larger clone sits a single nucleotide away, making a read error possible. This same CDR3 is encoded by further DNA sequences in the sample. In DNA, the CDR3 is TGTGCCAGCAGCCGGACTAGCGGGGGAAATGAGCAGTTCTTC. It codes for CASSRTSGGNEQFF. This chain connects TRBV7-3 to TRBJ2-1; 13 positions match TRBD2. Germline values: CDR1 SGHTA, CDR2 FQGTGA. This CDR3 comprises 14 residues. J was trimmed by 7 bases and V by 5 bases; bases with no gene match: 2.

The CDR3 DNA reads TGTGCCAGCTCCACGGACAGTCTGGAGACCCAGTACTTC. Translation: CASSTDSLETQYF. This chain connects TRBV7-9 to TRBJ2-5, with D possibly TRBD1 on 6 matching bases. The CDR3 has 13 residues. V shed 8 bases and J shed 5 bases, with 15 bases lying between them. CDR1 is SEHNR and CDR2 is FQNEAQ in the germline V gene (reference sequence).

This clone showed up just a few times. V is TRBV6-5 and J is TRBJ2-7; 9 bases are shared with TRBD1. The CDR3 has 15 amino acids. J lost 2 bases, V lost 7 bases, and 9 bases had no gene match. Germline V gives CDR1 MNHEY, CDR2 SVGAGI. This CDR3 reads CASTDTGGKPYEQYF. The CDR3 DNA reads as TGTGCCAGCACTGACACAGGGGGCAAACCCTACGAGCAGTACTTC.

The chain combines TRBV7-9 with TRBJ2-5; possibly TRBD1 for D (6 bases). The CDR3 contains 16 residues. The germline V gene has CDR1 SEHNR and CDR2 FQNEAQ (reference sequence). V gave up 1 base and J gave up 0 bases, with 12 bases separating them. The CDR3 DNA is TGTGCCAGCAGCTTAGGCAGGGGCCAGTACCAAGAGACCCAGTACTTC. Its translation is CASSLGRGQYQETQYF.

A few counts support this clone. The V and J genes are TRBV19 and TRBJ2-3; 8 nucleotides align to TRBD1. CDR1 and CDR2 (germline): LNHDA, SQIVND (reference sequence). V gave up 9 bases and J gave up 2 bases; unmatched junction bases: 16. There are 17 residues in the CDR3. The CDR3 DNA sequence: TGTGCCAGCCGGGGGACAGGCGTCCCACTTACCACAGATACGCAGTATTTT. Residues: CASRGTGVPLTTDTQYF.

A few counts support this clone. The chain links TRBV5-8 to TRBJ2-5, with no clear D. Between the trimmed V and J ends, which lost 0 bases and 5 bases, there was a span of 14 bases. This CDR3 contains 15 residues. The V gene's germline CDR1 is SGHTS and CDR2 YDEGEE. CDR3: CASSLGLAERETQYF. CDR3 nucleotide sequence: TGTGCCAGCAGCTTGGGTTTGGCGGAGAGGGAGACCCAGTACTTC.

There are a few counts of this clone. This chain connects TRBV7-3 to TRBJ1-2; TRBD1 matches at 9 bases. Germline V gene data show CDR1 as SGHTA and CDR2 as FQGTGA. V lost 5 bases to trimming and J lost 6 bases; unmatched junction nucleotides: 13. The CDR3 covers 16 residues. The CDR3 bases are TGTGCCAGCAGCGAAAGTCAATTGACAGGGGGGGATGGCTACACCTTC. It encodes CASSESQLTGGDGYTF.

This chain uses TRBV30 with TRBJ2-4; 11 nucleotides line up with TRBD1. The V and J ends lost 5 bases and 7 bases, in that order; junction bases with no gene match: 1. CDR3 size: 12 residues. CDR1 is GTSNPN, CDR2 SVGIG, per germline (reference sequence). The CDR3 nucleotides are TGTGCCTGGGGGACAGGGGGGAACATTCAGTACTTC. Residues: CAWGTGGNIQYF.

This clone was counted a few times. The genes are TRBV5-1 and TRBJ2-7, with TRBD1 matching over 7 bases. V lost 3 bases and J lost 7; bases outside the gene matches: 7. The CDR3 extends over 13 amino acids. Germline V gene lookup returns CDR1 SGHRS and CDR2 YFSETQ. As DNA, the CDR3 is TGCGCCAGCAGCTCCGGACAGGCTCGGGAGCAGTACTTC. It is translated as CASSSGQAREQYF.

This clone was picked up a small number of times. For the CDR3, the DNA is TGTGCCAGCAGCTACATCTACAGGGGGGACACTGAAGCTTTCTTT. Amino acids: CASSYIYRGDTEAFF. The rearrangement joins TRBV7-2 to TRBJ1-1; 8 bases match TRBD1. The CDR3 sequence is 15 residues long. The germline V gene encodes CDR1 SGHTA and CDR2 FQGNSA. Germline trimming cut 4 bases from V and 3 bases from J; bases unmatched to any gene: 7.

This clone was counted between two and nine times. The chain joins TRBV10-2 to TRBJ1-2; possible D gene TRBD1, 5 bases. V shed 5 bases and J shed 7 bases, with 8 bases lying between them. The germline gives CDR1 WSHSY, CDR2 SAAADI. This CDR3 region has 11 residues. CDR3 nucleotides: TGCGCCAGCAGTCCTGACAGTGGCTACACCTTC. Translating gives CASSPDSGYTF.